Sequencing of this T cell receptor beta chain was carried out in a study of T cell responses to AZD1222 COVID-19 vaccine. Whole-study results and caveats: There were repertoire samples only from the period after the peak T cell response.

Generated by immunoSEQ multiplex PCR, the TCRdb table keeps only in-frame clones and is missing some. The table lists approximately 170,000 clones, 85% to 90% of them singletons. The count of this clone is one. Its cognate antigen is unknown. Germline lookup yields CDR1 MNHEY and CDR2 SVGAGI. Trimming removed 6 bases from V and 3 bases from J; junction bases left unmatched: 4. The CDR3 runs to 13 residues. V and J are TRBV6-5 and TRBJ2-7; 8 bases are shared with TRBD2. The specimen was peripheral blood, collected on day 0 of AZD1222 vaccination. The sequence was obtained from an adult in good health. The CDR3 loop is CASRTGLDYEQYF. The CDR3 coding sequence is TGTGCCAGCAGAACGGGACTAGACTACGAGCAGTACTTC.